This entry lists 10 T cell receptor beta chains sequenced from one sample in a study of T-cell reconstitution after alpha-beta-depleted transplantation in children. The library targeted TCRbeta and was prepared with unique molecular identifiers. TCRdb itself ran the PCR reads through MiXCR, one entry per CDR3 protein. This repertoire shows about 600,000 distinct CDR3 sequences, about 11% found once; its top ten account for roughly 3.9%. The sequences come from PBMCs from the stem cell graft donor, collected from the stem cell graft. These receptors came from a human donor who donated a stem cell graft to a child with acute myeloid leukemia.

This chain uses TRBV11-2 with TRBJ2-3, with D hard to call. The germline V and J ends were trimmed by 3 bases and 5 bases, with 15 bases remaining between them. Per germline, CDR1 SGHAT and CDR2 FQNNGV. The CDR3 has 15 residues. CDR3 DNA: TGTGCCAGCAGCTTGAACGGTCAGATTCTAGATACGCAGTATTTT. This codes for CASSLNGQILDTQYF.

At least ten counts were recorded for this clonotype. The gene calls are TRBV5-1 and TRBJ1-2, with 9 bases aligning to TRBD1. CDR1 is SGHRS and CDR2 is YFSETQ in the germline V gene. Unmatched junction bases numbered 12, after V lost 4 bases and J lost 8 bases. The length of the CDR3 is 15 residues. The CDR3 here is CASSTSGTGQRGYTF. In DNA, the CDR3 is TGCGCCAGCAGCACCTCCGGGACAGGGCAACGAGGCTACACCTTC.

CDR3 bases: TGTGCCTGGAGTGGTACTAGCGGGACAGCCGGGGAGCTGTTTTTT. Protein: CAWSGTSGTAGELFF. The chain employs TRBV30 and TRBJ2-2; 10 bases fit TRBD2. CDR3 size: 15 residues. J was trimmed by 6 bases and V by 1 base; bases with no gene match: 5. Per the germline V gene, CDR1 is GTSNPN and CDR2 is SVGIG (reference sequence).

This chain connects TRBV5-1 to TRBJ1-6; D is possibly TRBD1 (6 bases). V lost 1 base and J 7 bases, leaving 12 bases between the germline ends. This CDR3 region has 15 residues. Germline CDR1 and CDR2: SGHRS and YFSETQ. The CDR3 loop is CASSLLQGENSPLHF. The CDR3 nucleotides are TGCGCCAGCAGCTTGCTACAGGGAGAGAATTCACCCCTCCACTTT.

The chain uses TRBV27 and TRBJ2-3; 9 positions match TRBD2. Germline CDR1 is MNHEY and CDR2 is SMNVEV (reference sequence). The CDR3 runs 17 residues. The J segment lost 0 bases and the V segment lost 3 bases, leaving 7 bases of the junction unmatched. The CDR3: CASSFAAGGSSTDTQYF. The CDR3 nucleotides are TGTGCCAGCAGTTTCGCCGCGGGAGGGTCGAGCACAGATACGCAGTATTTT.

This clonotype was counted ten times or more. The rearrangement links TRBV7-2 to TRBJ2-2; no reliable D call. The length of the CDR3 is 15 residues. V was cut by 1 base and J by 4 bases, with 10 bases left in between. Germline loops: CDR1 SGHTA, CDR2 FQGNSA. The CDR3 nucleotides are TGTGCCAGCAGCTTAGTAAGAGGAAGCACCGGGGAGCTGTTTTTT. Translated: CASSLVRGSTGELFF.

The gene calls are TRBV6-5 and TRBJ2-3; D is possibly TRBD1 (5 bases). The CDR3 loop spans 16 amino acids. Trimming took 2 bases from V and 0 from J, leaving 12 bases between them. Germline V gene data show CDR1 as MNHEY and CDR2 as SVGAGI. This CDR3 is CASSYLVGLSTDTQYF. DNA for the CDR3: TGTGCCAGCAGTTACCTAGTGGGGCTTAGCACAGATACGCAGTATTTT.

This clonotype showed up many times. V usage is TRBV20-1 and J usage is TRBJ1-6, with D unclear. The CDR3 totals 16 residues. In germline, CDR1 is DFQATT, CDR2 SNEGSKA (reference sequence). Trimming removed 4 bases at V and 8 bases at J, with 21 bases between. CDR3 residues: CSATSYADPRDSPLHF. The CDR3 DNA is TGCAGTGCTACATCTTACGCAGACCCTAGGGATTCACCCCTCCACTTT.

This clonotype was seen ten or more times. The V call is TRBV5-6, the J call TRBJ2-7; no firm D call. The CDR3 has 11 amino acids. CDR1 and CDR2 from the germline V gene are SGHDT and YYEEEE. V was clipped by 4 bases and J by 6 bases, with 8 bases between them. This chain's CDR3 is CASSVVSEQYF. The CDR3 DNA sequence: TGTGCCAGCAGCGTCGTCTCCGAGCAGTACTTC.

This chain links TRBV7-8 with TRBJ1-6, with D possibly matching TRBD1 (6 bases). Trimming left V 5 bases short and J 7 bases short, with 18 bases between. The germline V gene has CDR1 SGHVS and CDR2 FQNEAQ. The CDR3 length is 16 residues. The CDR3 DNA reads as TGTGCCAGCAGCGTAGGGGGTCTAGGGTCCAATTCACCCCTCCACTTT. Its protein product is CASSVGGLGSNSPLHF.